The next 20 T cell receptor beta chains were all read from a single sample in a study of technical replicates of blood from a few donors. Libraries were prepared by immunoSEQ multiplex PCR; TCRdb keeps only in-frame clonotypes and omits some of them. The table includes some 80,000 clones, about 81% detected once. The specimen sequenced was PBMCs. These receptors all come from a human donor in good health. Some clones in this sample may be carry-over from other donors' samples.

This rearrangement joins TRBV7-8 to TRBJ2-7, with TRBD1 as a possible D gene (5 bases). The CDR3 covers 13 residues. Trimming cost V 0 bases and J 6 bases, with 9 bases left between them. Germline V gene data show CDR1 as SGHVS and CDR2 as FQNEAQ. The CDR3, as DNA: TGTGCCAGCAGCTTAGCCCAGGGTTCCGAGCAGTACTTC. This encodes CASSLAQGSEQYF.

The chain carries TRBV2 and TRBJ2-1; D gene uncertain. Looked up from germline, CDR1 is SNHLY and CDR2 is FYNNEI. CDR3 length: 13 amino acids. Trimming took 4 bases from V and 8 from J, leaving 12 bases between them. Written as DNA, the CDR3 is TGTGCCAGCAGTGGGAACAGACAATATGAGCAGTTCTTC. It is translated as CASSGNRQYEQFF.

The chain uses TRBV5-4 and TRBJ2-5, with TRBD1 identical over 10 bases. This CDR3 has 16 residues. Germline assignment: CDR1 SGHNT and CDR2 YYREEE (reference sequence). V shed 3 bases, J shed 5 bases, and the junction held 10 bases outside the gene matches. The CDR3: CASSSRQGAGGETQYF. In DNA, the CDR3 is TGTGCCAGCAGCTCAAGACAGGGGGCTGGGGGGGAGACCCAGTACTTC.

The gene calls are TRBV2 and TRBJ2-4, with 7 bases fitting TRBD1. The CDR3 is made up of 17 amino acids. The V gene's germline CDR1 is SNHLY and CDR2 FYNNEI. Trimming took 3 bases from V and 0 from J; bases not matched to a gene: 8. The CDR3, as DNA: TGTGCCAGCAGTGACCGGGACAGATCACTAGCCAAAAACATTCAGTACTTC. This codes for CASSDRDRSLAKNIQYF.

The chain uses TRBV10-3 and TRBJ2-7, with D maybe TRBD1 (5 bases). Looked up from germline, CDR1 is ENHRY and CDR2 is SYGVKD. The V and J ends lost 3 bases and 0 bases respectively, with 12 bases between them. The CDR3 sequence is 15 residues long. The DNA of the CDR3 is TGTGCCATCAGTGACCCCGACAGATACTCCTACGAGCAGTACTTC. Translated, it gives CAISDPDRYSYEQYF.

Comments on this clone: A junction boundary mismatches the germline segment, possibly from a read error. This chain uses TRBV7-9 with TRBJ2-7, with TRBD2 matching 10 bases. Germline loops: CDR1 SEHNR, CDR2 FQNEAQ (reference sequence). This CDR3 is built from 13 residues. CDR3: CATSGGGPYEQYF. CDR3 DNA sequence: TGTGCCACCAGCGGGGGGGGCCCCTACGAGCAGTACTTC. Full variable domain (outside the CDR3, taken from reference TRBV7-9 and TRBJ2-7): DTGVSQNPRHKITKRGQNVTFRCDPISEHNRLYWYRQTLGQGPEFLTYFQNEAQLEKSRLLSDRFSAERPKGSFSTLEIQRTEQGDSAMYLCATSGGGPYEQYFGPGTRLTVT.

The chain couples TRBV7-9 to TRBJ2-5; no clear D. Germline values: CDR1 SEHNR, CDR2 FQNEAQ (reference sequence). V gave up 4 bases and J gave up 3 bases, with 6 bases separating them. The CDR3 totals 12 residues. CDR3 loop: CASSSTEETQYF. CDR3 in DNA: TGTGCCAGCAGCTCTACCGAAGAGACCCAGTACTTC.

The sample holds one count of this clone. The chain is built from TRBV5-6 and TRBJ2-3, with 12 bases identical to TRBD1. From germline, CDR1 is SGHDT and CDR2 YYEEEE. The CDR3 extends over 17 amino acids. V shed 6 bases and J 4 bases; nucleotides not matched to a gene: 12. The CDR3 region is CASTITPGQGASDTQYF. CDR3 in DNA: TGTGCCAGCACCATAACTCCGGGACAGGGGGCATCAGATACGCAGTATTTT.

J is TRBJ2-1 and V is TRBV5-1; D perhaps matches TRBD1 (5 bases). The CDR3 spans 15 residues. The germline V gene has CDR1 SGHRS and CDR2 YFSETQ. Trimming removed 0 bases from V and 7 bases from J, with 14 bases in between. CDR3: CASSLAARDRNEQFF. CDR3 nucleotides: TGCGCCAGCAGCTTGGCCGCCAGGGATCGGAATGAGCAGTTCTTC. The variable domain in full, with the rest retrieved from reference TRBV5-1 and TRBJ2-1, is KAGVTQTPRYLIKTRGQQVTLSCSPISGHRSVSWYQQTPGQGLQFLFEYFSETQRNKGNFPGRFSGRQFSNSRSEMNVSTLELGDSALYLCASSLAARDRNEQFFGPGTRLTVL.

The V and J genes are TRBV5-4 and TRBJ2-1; D remains ambiguous. Deletions cut 4 bases from V and 2 bases from J, with 10 bases between. Germline CDR1 reads SGHNT; CDR2 reads YYREEE (reference sequence). The CDR3 totals 14 residues. CDR3 sequence (DNA): TGTGCCAGCAGCCAAATCGACACCTACAATGAGCAGTTCTTC. Residues: CASSQIDTYNEQFF.

The chain carries TRBV4-3 and TRBJ2-5; 11 nucleotides line up with TRBD2. CDR3 size: 17 residues. CDR1 and CDR2 (germline): LGHNA, YSLEER. J gave up 5 bases and V 1 base, and 9 bases lay outside the gene matches. CDR3 sequence reads: CASSQGGSGGAYETQYF. The CDR3 bases are TGCGCCAGCAGCCAAGGGGGTAGCGGGGGGGCCTATGAGACCCAGTACTTC.

The gene calls are TRBV14 and TRBJ2-5, with 7 bases lining up with TRBD1. The V gene end was trimmed by 7 bases and the J gene end by 3 bases; junction bases not matched to a gene: 11. Germline V gene lookup returns CDR1 SGHDN and CDR2 FVKESK. The CDR3 is made up of 15 amino acids. CDR3 bases: TGTGCCAGCACTTCGACCGGGACAGATGAAGAGACCCAGTACTTC. Its translation is CASTSTGTDEETQYF.

Only a few counts were recorded for this clone. The chain recombines TRBV7-9 with TRBJ2-5; TRBD2 agrees at 12 bases. This CDR3 is 16 amino acids long. After removal of 2 bases from V and 5 bases from J, the junction contained 6 bases not matched to a gene. In germline, CDR1 is SEHNR, CDR2 FQNEAQ (reference sequence). CDR3 sequence: CASSLLAGGPLETQYF. In nucleotides, the CDR3 is TGTGCCAGCAGCTTACTAGCGGGAGGGCCCCTGGAGACCCAGTACTTC. Looking up the rest from reference TRBV7-9 and TRBJ2-5 gives the full variable domain: DTGVSQNPRHKITKRGQNVTFRCDPISEHNRLYWYRQTLGQGPEFLTYFQNEAQLEKSRLLSDRFSAERPKGSFSTLEIQRTEQGDSAMYLCASSLLAGGPLETQYFGPGTRLLVL.

This clone occurred a few times. The rearrangement links TRBV15 to TRBJ1-4; 9 bases fit TRBD1. From germline, CDR1 is LNHNV and CDR2 YYDKDF (reference sequence). CDR3 length: 15 residues. The V gene end was trimmed by 3 bases and the J gene end by 9 bases; junction bases not matched to a gene: 8. The CDR3 loop reads CATSRIQGAGKKLFF. The CDR3 nucleotides read TGTGCCACCAGCAGGATACAGGGGGCAGGGAAAAAACTGTTTTTT.

This clone appeared a few times. The chain is built from TRBV7-2 and TRBJ1-2; the D is unclear. The V end lost 2 bases, the J end lost 4 bases, and 5 bases lay between the germline ends. Germline-derived CDR1 and CDR2 are SGHTA and FQGNSA. This CDR3 spans 12 amino acids. In DNA form, the CDR3 reads TGTGCCAGCAGCTTATACGGCTATGGCTACACCTTC. Translated: CASSLYGYGYTF.

The rearrangement links TRBV2 to TRBJ1-5; D unclear. CDR1 is SNHLY, CDR2 FYNNEI, per germline. The CDR3 consists of 14 residues. V was shortened by 2 bases and J by 1 base, with 6 bases between the two germline ends. The CDR3 reads CASSERRSNQPQHF. The CDR3 coding sequence is TGTGCCAGCAGTGAACGTCGGAGCAATCAGCCCCAGCATTTT.

In this sample, this clone turned up many times. The genes are TRBV30 and TRBJ2-1; perhaps TRBD1 as D (5 bases). CDR3 size: 13 residues. CDR1 and CDR2 (germline): GTSNPN, SVGIG (reference sequence). The germline V and J ends were trimmed by 0 bases and 9 bases, with 12 bases remaining between them. The CDR3 spells CAWSVQDFGEQFF. CDR3 bases: TGTGCCTGGAGTGTACAGGATTTTGGTGAGCAGTTCTTC.

Only a few counts were recorded for this clone. The chain joins TRBV11-3 to TRBJ2-1; weak D call: TRBD1 (5 bases). V lost 1 base and J 10 bases, leaving 11 bases between the germline ends. CDR1 SGHNT and CDR2 YENEEA come from the germline V gene. CDR3 size: 13 residues. This CDR3 reads CASSLGGRGEQFF. CDR3 DNA sequence: TGTGCCAGCAGCTTAGGGGGCCGCGGCGAGCAGTTCTTC.

This clone was seen once. This chain uses TRBV25-1 with TRBJ1-1, with 9 bases aligning to TRBD1. The CDR3 sequence is 15 residues long. Trimming at V came to 3 bases and at J to 4 bases, leaving 6 bases not matched to a gene. In germline, CDR1 is MGHDK, CDR2 SYGVNS. The CDR3 nucleotides are TGTGCCAGCAGTGATTCGGGACAGGGAGGCACTGAAGCTTTCTTT. Amino acid sequence: CASSDSGQGGTEAFF.

The rearrangement links TRBV20-1 to TRBJ2-1; D uncertain. The CDR3 is 10 residues long. The germline gives CDR1 DFQATT, CDR2 SNEGSKA (reference sequence). Trimming removed 4 bases from V and 8 bases from J, with 6 bases in between. This chain's CDR3 is CSAMRDEQFF. For the CDR3, the DNA is TGCAGTGCTATGAGAGATGAGCAGTTCTTC.